This T cell receptor (beta chain) was captured by sequencing in a study of cytomegalovirus exposure and HLA in healthy donors (dated by TCRdb to 2017 to 2019). About the study as a whole: According to an earlier analysis of several hundred of the donors, about 190 million T cells yielded roughly 110 million unique TCR beta sequences and roughly 280 Gb of sequence data. The genetic ancestry cluster associated with self-reported Caucasian donors included 81% of the roughly 400 genotyped donors. In the later analysis, no new phenotypic data were used to find candidate immune exposures; instead, reliance was placed on TCR beta sequences and their occurrence across donors. Every discovery cohort repertoire had been produced on one sequencing platform. Among 300 to 450 genotyped donors of the cohort, an average of approximately 230,000 unique TCR beta nucleotide sequences were sequenced per donor, around 20% of them non-productive. The aim of the study was to test whether cataloging public T cell receptors could identify signatures of past pathogen exposure. The number of donors typed differed by locus, with roughly 629-640 for A, B, C, DRB1 and DQB1, around 500 for DQA1, over 600 for DPA1, and some 450 for DPB1. A later genetic analysis took genome-wide SNP genotypes for about 55% of the roughly 700 donors and used that subset as a discovery cohort. About five DR-DQ haplotypes were treated as single units for association and clustering because of strong linkage in the cohort. A separate validation cohort of roughly 120 different subjects was used in addition to the 666-subject first cohort. HLA typing included class I and class II loci at four-digit resolution. Approximately 310 gigabases of sequencing data and around 90 million unique TCR sequences made up an early release that covered 500 to 700 HLA-typed donors. To study patterns of TCR occurrence, a later analysis re-analyzed previously published TCR beta repertoires from 650 to 750 donors and added high-resolution HLA genotyping. An earlier analysis of approximately 500 of the donors applied high-throughput TCR beta sequencing to assess whether each TCR beta V gene segment acted as functional or pseudogenic. High-throughput TCR immunosequencing, statistical association of individual TCRs with disease status, and machine learning were combined to predict cytomegalovirus infection status. The study used immunosequencing to profile the T cell repertoires of approximately 690 subjects and linked those repertoires to cytomegalovirus serostatus. Alongside the repertoire data, information on donor age, sex, ethnicity and CMV serostatus was compiled.

The full study reports these points: Assigning TCR associations to individual alleles was difficult when HLA alleles, especially DR and DQ, strongly co-occurred. In vitro tests confirmed that a few of the cytomegalovirus-associated TCR beta chains recognize cytomegalovirus antigens. In a later analysis, the rate of TCR association differed among HLA loci, with DRB1 alleles having the most associated TCRs and HLA-C alleles having the fewest. A further reported finding was that TCR beta sequences accurately predicted the HLA-A and HLA-B alleles for most subjects in the first cohort. In an earlier analysis of around 600 of the donors, most TCR beta V segments appeared in productive rearrangements about 87% or about 30% of the time, broadly matching IMGT annotations. Immune exposure information for the cohort was limited to CMV serostatus. Compared with equally common non-associated chains, HLA-associated TCR beta chains in a later analysis were more clonally expanded and had lower generation probabilities. According to a later genetic analysis, donors in an Asian-associated ancestry cluster had fewer N-insertions in productive TCRs than the roughly 670-donor mean. V-gene and J-gene trimming of TCR beta chains was associated with a missense DCLRE1C variant in a later genetic analysis, and the association was replicated in an independent cohort. It was suggested by the authors that the approach could potentially be generalized to other disease states and immunological phenotypes. Because HLA typing was missing for some donors at each locus, association tests included only the typed subset. In a later analysis, 16,951 TCR beta sequences were associated with specific HLA alleles at a false discovery rate of 0.05. Only TCR beta chains were sequenced in this cohort, and the absence of alpha or paired-chain data limited detectable features. Sequencing depth was assumed to be roughly uniform across donors in the presence/absence analyses, though that assumption may not hold. The sequencing pipeline was judged likely to have produced a cluster of highly shared sequence variants as a technical artifact. Linkage disequilibrium might explain the correlated functional status among segregating V segments, but an unknown experimental factor could not be excluded. Because the 87-base-pair reads could not distinguish some IMGT-functional V segments, including TRBV6-2 and TRBV6-3, those segments were excluded. In both the original and validation cohorts, the classifier was reported to diagnose cytomegalovirus status with high specificity and sensitivity. In a later analysis, most CMV-associated TCR beta chains were found to appear HLA-restricted, with HLA associations seemingly driven largely by CMV exposure. Because counts were too low, about 17 rarely observed V segments, including chromosome 9 orphons, were excluded from the earlier analysis of 587 of the donors. Most TCR sequences were observed very rarely across donors, whereas some public TCRs were present in many individuals. In a later analysis, several top co-occurrence clusters were reported to appear linked to parvovirus B19, influenza, CMV and Epstein-Barr virus. The study gave a list of around 170 TCR beta chains associated with cytomegalovirus.

For CDR1 and CDR2, the germline V gene lists MNHNS and SASEGT. The germline ends are 11 bases apart after V is trimmed by 5 bases and J by 3 bases. Counted from cysteine to phenylalanine, this CDR3 has 13 amino acids. The sequence is cut down to CDR3 DNA, 39 bases in frame from base 1. This clone was counted between two and nine times. Its antigen remains undetermined. No base quality information exists; no much larger clone differs at one position. Libraries were constructed by the immunoSEQ multiplex PCR assay. The multiplex PCR relied on a mix of 60 forward primers for TCR Vbeta segments and 13 reverse primers for TCR Jbeta segments. The CDR3 region of rearranged TCR beta genes was amplified from genomic DNA with a multiplex PCR assay. Amplified TCR beta libraries were sequenced as 87-base-pair reads on the Illumina HiSeq System. The paper's processing steps were these. In a later analysis, 77 million or so unique TCR beta chains were counted across the approximately 640 repertoires, and roughly 11 million of these chains were shared by at least two donors. Raw reads were error-corrected and collapsed into unique sequences by a nearest-neighbor algorithm in which closely related sequences were merged to remove PCR and sequencing errors. To assign V, D and J gene segments, CDR3 sequences were aligned to IMGT reference sequences. For a sequence to be retained, a match of at least six nucleotides to both a V gene segment and a J gene segment was required. Rearrangements were classified as productive when the CDR3 lacked stop codons and remained in frame with V and J, and all other rearrangements were classified as non-productive. CDR3 was defined according to IMGT convention as the region running from the second conserved V-encoded cysteine to the conserved J-encoded phenylalanine. The earlier analysis of a few hundred of the donors excluded sequences that lacked an unambiguous match to a single V gene segment. In an earlier analysis of around 600 of the donors, V segments were called functional above 56.7% productive rearrangements and were called segregating when the between-donor standard deviation exceeded 5%. A statistical classification framework was developed to diagnose cytomegalovirus status using the catalog of TCR beta chain sequences. In a later analysis, V and J genes were assigned by comparing TCR nucleotide sequences against IMGT/GENE-DB human TR gene sequences. In a later analysis, CDR3 sequences and most-parsimonious VDJ recombination scenarios were assigned using the TCRdist pipeline. In a later analysis, each TCR beta chain was defined by its CDR3 amino acid sequence together with its V-gene family, and reads without a unique V-gene family were excluded. To address suspected cross-contamination and a sequencing artifact, a later analysis removed 550 to 750 highly shared, low-generation-probability nucleotide sequences. In a later analysis, a clonal expansion index was calculated for each public chain from normalized within-repertoire ranks of inferred template counts. A later analysis computed generation probabilities with a VDJ recombination model fitted to out-of-frame rearrangements, and checked the results against IGoR. Hypergeometric tests were used in a later analysis to score TCR-TCR, TCR-HLA and TCR-CMV co-occurrence, with a repertoire-size bias correction applied to the TCR pairs. To estimate false discovery rates, a later analysis permuted the HLA or CMV assignments 20 times. In a later analysis, co-occurring TCRs were grouped using DBSCAN, and TCRdist sequence similarity was added for clustering within HLA-allele-positive subsets. Repertoires with fewer than 30,000 or more than 120,000 public chains, plus five repertoires with anomalous nucleotide sharing, were excluded from co-occurrence clustering. The table comes from immuneACCESS by way of TCRdb, which keeps in-frame sequences with V and J called. Part of the clones is missing from these tables; in studies checked, under half for an unresolved V gene and the rest for unknown reasons. The V and J calls and clone size are taken from that table; D and trimming were inferred from the DNA. Within this sample are around 190,000 clones, with about 9.4% of them counted one time only. Less than 1.5% of the sample is held by the ten biggest clonotypes.

The cohort was made up of around 720 healthy bone marrow donors. Cohort members were all nominally healthy when sampled, although unrecorded immune exposures were likely present. The donor was CMV seropositive and was included in the group of 250 to 300 seropositive cohort members. A peripheral blood sample was collected from each donor, and TCR beta sequencing was performed on peripheral blood mononuclear cells. The Qiagen DNeasy Blood Extraction Kit was used to extract genomic DNA from the blood cell samples. In this chain, TRBV6-1 is recombined with TRBJ2-7, with the D gene too uncertain to name. This receptor was taken from a young woman in good health and CMV-seropositive. The sequencing input was PBMCs. The CDR3 in this case is CASSRQQIYEQYF. The nucleotide sequence reads TGTGCCAGCAGTCGGCAACAGATCTACGAGCAGTACTTC.